The T cell receptor (beta chain) described here comes from a study of sequential checkpoint blockade in melanoma. Study as a whole: Patients were randomized 1:1 to nivolumab-then-ipilimumab or ipilimumab-then-nivolumab first-line.

Profiled with immunoSEQ multiplex PCR; TCRdb holds only in-frame clones, not every one. Found here are under 15,000 clones, approximately 27% of them singletons; the top ten hold roughly a fifth. The treatment here: randomized to nivolumab then ipilimumab (arm A) or the reverse (arm B). Sequencing was performed on tumor tissue (inferred from file names), taken from a patient given nivolumab and ipilimumab in sequence. This receptor was obtained from a human donor with melanoma.

The CDR3 DNA reads as TGCGCCAGCAGCTTAAGGACTAGCGGGGTCGTAAGCACAGATACGCAGTATTTT. Translating it yields CASSLRTSGVVSTDTQYF. The rearrangement links TRBV5-1 to TRBJ2-3, with 12 positions matching TRBD2. V shed 2 bases, J shed 0 bases, and the junction held 7 bases outside the gene matches. Germline CDR1 is SGHRS and CDR2 is YFSETQ. The CDR3 has 18 amino acids.